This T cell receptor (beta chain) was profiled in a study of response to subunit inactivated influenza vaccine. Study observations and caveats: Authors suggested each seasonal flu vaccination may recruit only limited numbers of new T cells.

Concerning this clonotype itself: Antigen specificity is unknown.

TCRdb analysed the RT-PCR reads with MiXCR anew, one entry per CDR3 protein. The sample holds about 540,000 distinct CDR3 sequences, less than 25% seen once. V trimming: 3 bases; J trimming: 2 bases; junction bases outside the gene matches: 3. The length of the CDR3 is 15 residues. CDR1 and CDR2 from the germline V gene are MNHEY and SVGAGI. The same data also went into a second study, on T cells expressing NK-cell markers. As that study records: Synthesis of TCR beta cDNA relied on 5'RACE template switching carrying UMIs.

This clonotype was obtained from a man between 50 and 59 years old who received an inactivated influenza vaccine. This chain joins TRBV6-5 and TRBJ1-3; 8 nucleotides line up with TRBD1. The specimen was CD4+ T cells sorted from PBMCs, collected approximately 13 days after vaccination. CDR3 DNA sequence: TGTGCCAGCAGTTATGGACAGGGACCTGGAAACACCATATATTTT. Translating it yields CASSYGQGPGNTIYF.